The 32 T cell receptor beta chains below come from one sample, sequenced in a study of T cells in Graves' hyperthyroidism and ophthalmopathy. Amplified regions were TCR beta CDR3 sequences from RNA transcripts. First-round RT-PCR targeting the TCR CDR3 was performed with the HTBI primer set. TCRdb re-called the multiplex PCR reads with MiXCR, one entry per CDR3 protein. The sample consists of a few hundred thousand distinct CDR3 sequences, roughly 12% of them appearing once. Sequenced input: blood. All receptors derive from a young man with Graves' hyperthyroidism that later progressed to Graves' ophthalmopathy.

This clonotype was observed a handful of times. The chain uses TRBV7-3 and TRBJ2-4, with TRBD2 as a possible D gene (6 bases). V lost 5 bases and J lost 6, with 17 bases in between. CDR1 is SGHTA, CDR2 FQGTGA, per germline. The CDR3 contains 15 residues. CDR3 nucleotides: TGTGCCAGCAGCCCACGTACTAGCATGGGAAACATTCAGTACTTC. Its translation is CASSPRTSMGNIQYF.

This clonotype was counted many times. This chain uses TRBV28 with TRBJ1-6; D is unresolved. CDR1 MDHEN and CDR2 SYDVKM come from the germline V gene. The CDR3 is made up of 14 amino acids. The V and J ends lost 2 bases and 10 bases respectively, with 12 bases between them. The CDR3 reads CASSLRVTGSPLHF. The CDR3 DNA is TGTGCCAGCAGTTTAAGGGTAACTGGGTCACCCCTCCACTTT. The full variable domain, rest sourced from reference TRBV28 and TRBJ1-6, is DVKVTQSSRYLVKRTGEKVFLECVQDMDHENMFWYRQDPGLGLRLIYFSYDVKMKEKGDIPEGYSVSREKKERFSLILESASTNQTSMYLCASSLRVTGSPLHFGNGTRLTVT.

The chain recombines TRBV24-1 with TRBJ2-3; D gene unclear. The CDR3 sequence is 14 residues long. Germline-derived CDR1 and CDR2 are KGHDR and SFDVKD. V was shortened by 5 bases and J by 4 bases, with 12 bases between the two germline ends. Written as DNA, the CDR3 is TGTGCCACCAGTGTTTCCGGATCTGCAGATACGCAGTATTTT. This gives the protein CATSVSGSADTQYF.

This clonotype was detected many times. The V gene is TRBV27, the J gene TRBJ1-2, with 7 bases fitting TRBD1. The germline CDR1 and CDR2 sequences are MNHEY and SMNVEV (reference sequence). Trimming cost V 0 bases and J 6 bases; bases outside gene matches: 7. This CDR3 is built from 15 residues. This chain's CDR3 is CASSLSPMTGNGYTF. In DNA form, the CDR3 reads TGTGCCAGCAGTTTATCGCCCATGACAGGGAATGGCTACACCTTC.

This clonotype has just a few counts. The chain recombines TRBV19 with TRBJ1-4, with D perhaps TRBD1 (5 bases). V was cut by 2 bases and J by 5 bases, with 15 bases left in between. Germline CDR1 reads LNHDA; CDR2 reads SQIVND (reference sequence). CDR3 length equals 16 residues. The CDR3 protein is CASSILTAGLNEKLFF. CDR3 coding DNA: TGTGCCAGTAGTATACTAACAGCGGGACTCAATGAAAAACTGTTTTTT.

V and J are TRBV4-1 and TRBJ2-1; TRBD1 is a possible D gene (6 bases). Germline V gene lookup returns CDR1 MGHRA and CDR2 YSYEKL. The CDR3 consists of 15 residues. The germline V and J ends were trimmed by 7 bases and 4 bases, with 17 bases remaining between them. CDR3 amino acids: CASKTRTDPYNEQFF. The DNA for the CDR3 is TGCGCCAGCAAGACACGGACAGACCCTTACAATGAGCAGTTCTTC.

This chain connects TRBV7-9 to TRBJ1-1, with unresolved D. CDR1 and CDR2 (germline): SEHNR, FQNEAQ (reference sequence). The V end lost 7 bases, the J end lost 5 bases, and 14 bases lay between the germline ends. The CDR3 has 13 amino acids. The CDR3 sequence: CASTKPQETEAFF. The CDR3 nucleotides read TGTGCCAGCACTAAACCCCAGGAAACTGAAGCTTTCTTT.

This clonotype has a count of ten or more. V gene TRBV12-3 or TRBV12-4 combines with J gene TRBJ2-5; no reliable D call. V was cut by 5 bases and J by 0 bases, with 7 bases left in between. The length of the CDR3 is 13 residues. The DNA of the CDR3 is TGTGCCAGCAGTCTTACCTACCAAGAGACCCAGTACTTC. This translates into CASSLTYQETQYF.

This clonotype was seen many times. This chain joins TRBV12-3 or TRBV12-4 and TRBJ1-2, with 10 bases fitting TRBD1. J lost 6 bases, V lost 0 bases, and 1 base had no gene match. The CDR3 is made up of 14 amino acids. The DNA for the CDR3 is TGTGCCAGCAGTTTAGCCGGGACAGGGGATGGCTACACCTTC. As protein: CASSLAGTGDGYTF.

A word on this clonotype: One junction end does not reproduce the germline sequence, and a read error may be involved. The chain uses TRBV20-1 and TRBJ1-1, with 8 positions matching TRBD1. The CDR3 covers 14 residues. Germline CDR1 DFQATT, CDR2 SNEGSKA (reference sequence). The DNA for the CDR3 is TGCGGTGCTCCTAGGCAGGGGGCGGGTACTGAAGCTTTCTTT. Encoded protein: CGAPRQGAGTEAFF.

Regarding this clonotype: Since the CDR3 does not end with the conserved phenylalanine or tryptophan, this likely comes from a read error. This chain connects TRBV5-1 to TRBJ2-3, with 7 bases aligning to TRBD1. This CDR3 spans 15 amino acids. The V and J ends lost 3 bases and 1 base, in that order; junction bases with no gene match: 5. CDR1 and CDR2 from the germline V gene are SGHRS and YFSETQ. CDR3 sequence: CASSSRQGRTDTQYS. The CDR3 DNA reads TGCGCCAGCAGCTCGCGACAGGGACGCACAGATACGCAGTATTCT.

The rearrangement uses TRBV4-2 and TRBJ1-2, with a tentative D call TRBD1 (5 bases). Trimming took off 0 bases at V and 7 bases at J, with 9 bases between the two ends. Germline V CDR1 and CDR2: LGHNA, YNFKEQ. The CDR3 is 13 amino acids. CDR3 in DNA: TGTGCCAGCAGCCAAGATGACGGGGGTGGCTACACCTTC. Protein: CASSQDDGGGYTF.

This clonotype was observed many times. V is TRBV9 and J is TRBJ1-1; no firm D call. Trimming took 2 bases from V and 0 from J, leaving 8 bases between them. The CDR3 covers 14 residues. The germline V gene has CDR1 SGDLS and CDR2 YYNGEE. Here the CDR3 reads CASSVGSMNTEAFF. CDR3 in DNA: TGTGCCAGCAGCGTCGGCAGCATGAACACTGAAGCTTTCTTT.

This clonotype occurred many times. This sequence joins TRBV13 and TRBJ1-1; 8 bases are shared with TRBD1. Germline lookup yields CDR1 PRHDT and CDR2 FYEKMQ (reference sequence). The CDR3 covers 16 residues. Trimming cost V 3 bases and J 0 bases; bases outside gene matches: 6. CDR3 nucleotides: TGTGCCAGCAGCTTCCGACAGGGGCTTTTGAACACTGAAGCTTTCTTT. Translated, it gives CASSFRQGLLNTEAFF.

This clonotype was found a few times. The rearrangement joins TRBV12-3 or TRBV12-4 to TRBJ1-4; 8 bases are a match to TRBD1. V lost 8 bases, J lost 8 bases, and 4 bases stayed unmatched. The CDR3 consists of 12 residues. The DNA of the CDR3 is TGTGCCAGCGGGACAGGTACAGAAAAACTGTTTTTT. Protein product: CASGTGTEKLFF.

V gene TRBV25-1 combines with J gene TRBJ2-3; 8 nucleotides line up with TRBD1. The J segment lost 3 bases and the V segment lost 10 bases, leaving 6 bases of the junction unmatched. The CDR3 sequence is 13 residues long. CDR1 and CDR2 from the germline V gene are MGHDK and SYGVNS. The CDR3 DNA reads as TGTGCCACCTCTCAGGGGGCAACAGATACGCAGTATTTT. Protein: CATSQGATDTQYF.

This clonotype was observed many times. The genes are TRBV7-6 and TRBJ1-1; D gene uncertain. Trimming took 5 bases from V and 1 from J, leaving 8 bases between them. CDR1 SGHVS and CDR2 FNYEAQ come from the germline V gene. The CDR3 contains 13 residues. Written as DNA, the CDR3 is TGTGCCAGCAGCCGAAAGGGGAACACTGAAGCTTTCTTT. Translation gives CASSRKGNTEAFF.

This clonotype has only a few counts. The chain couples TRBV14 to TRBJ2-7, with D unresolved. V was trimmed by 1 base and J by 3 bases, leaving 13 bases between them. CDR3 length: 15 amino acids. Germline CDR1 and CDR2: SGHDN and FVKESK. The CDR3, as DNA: TGTGCCAGCAGCCAAGGAACCTCACCCCTCTACGAGCAGTACTTC. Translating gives CASSQGTSPLYEQYF. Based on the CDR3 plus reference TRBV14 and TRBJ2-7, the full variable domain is EAGVTQFPSHSVIEKGQTVTLRCDPISGHDNLYWYRRVMGKEIKFLLHFVKESKQDESGMPNNRFLAERTGGTYSTLKVQPAELEDSGVYFCASSQGTSPLYEQYFGPGTRLTVT.

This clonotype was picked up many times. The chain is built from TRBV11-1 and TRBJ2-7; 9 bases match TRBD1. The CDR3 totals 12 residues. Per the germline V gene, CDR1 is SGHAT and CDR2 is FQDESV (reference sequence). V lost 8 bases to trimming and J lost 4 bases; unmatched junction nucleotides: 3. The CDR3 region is CASRDRAYEQYF. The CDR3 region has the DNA TGTGCCAGCCGGGACAGGGCGTACGAGCAGTACTTC.

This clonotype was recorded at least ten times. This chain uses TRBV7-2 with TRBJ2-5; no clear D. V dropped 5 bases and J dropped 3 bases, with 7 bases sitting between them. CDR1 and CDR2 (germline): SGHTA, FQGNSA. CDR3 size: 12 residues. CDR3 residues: CASSRTKETQYF. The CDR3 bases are TGTGCCAGCAGCCGGACGAAAGAGACCCAGTACTTC.

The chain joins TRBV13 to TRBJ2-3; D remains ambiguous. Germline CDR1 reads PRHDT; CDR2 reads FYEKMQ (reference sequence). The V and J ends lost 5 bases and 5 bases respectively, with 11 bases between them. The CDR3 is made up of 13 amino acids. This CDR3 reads CASSEMKGDTQYF. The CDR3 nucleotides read TGTGCCAGCAGCGAAATGAAGGGAGATACGCAGTATTTT.

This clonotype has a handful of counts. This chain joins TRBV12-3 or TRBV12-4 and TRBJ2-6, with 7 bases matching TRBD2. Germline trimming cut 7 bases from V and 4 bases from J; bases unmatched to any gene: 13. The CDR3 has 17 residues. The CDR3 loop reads CASTSTVGGVGANVLTF. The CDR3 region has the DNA TGTGCCAGCACTTCCACCGTGGGAGGGGTCGGGGCCAACGTCCTGACTTTC.

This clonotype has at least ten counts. This CDR3 reads CASSTRVLDTQYF. The CDR3 region has the DNA TGTGCCAGCAGCACCCGGGTCTTAGATACGCAGTATTTT. The rearrangement joins TRBV7-9 to TRBJ2-3; D is unclear. The CDR3 is 13 amino acids. With 5 bases removed from V and 5 bases from J, the gap between germline ends came to 11 bases. Germline V lookup: CDR1 SEHNR, CDR2 FQNEAQ (reference sequence). Variable domain in full (rest from reference TRBV7-9 and TRBJ2-3): DTGVSQNPRHKITKRGQNVTFRCDPISEHNRLYWYRQTLGQGPEFLTYFQNEAQLEKSRLLSDRFSAERPKGSFSTLEIQRTEQGDSAMYLCASSTRVLDTQYFGPGTRLTVL.

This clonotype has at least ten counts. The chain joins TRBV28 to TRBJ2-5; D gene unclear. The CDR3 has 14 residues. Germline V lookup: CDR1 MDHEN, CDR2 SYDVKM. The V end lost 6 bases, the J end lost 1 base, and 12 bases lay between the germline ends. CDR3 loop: CASSPTLGQETQYF. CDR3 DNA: TGTGCCAGCAGCCCTACTTTAGGCCAAGAGACCCAGTACTTC.

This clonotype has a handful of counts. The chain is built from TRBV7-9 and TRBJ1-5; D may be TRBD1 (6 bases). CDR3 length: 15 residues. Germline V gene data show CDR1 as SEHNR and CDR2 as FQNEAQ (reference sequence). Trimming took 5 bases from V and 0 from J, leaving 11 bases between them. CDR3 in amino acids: CASSPGAYSNQPQHF. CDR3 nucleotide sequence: TGTGCCAGCAGCCCGGGGGCTTATAGCAATCAGCCCCAGCATTTT.

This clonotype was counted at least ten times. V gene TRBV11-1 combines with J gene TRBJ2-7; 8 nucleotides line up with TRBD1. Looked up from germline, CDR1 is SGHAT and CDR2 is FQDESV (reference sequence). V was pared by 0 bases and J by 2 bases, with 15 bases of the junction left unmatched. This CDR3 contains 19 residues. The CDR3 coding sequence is TGTGCCAGCAGCTTAGCGTCCGGACAGGGCCGGAGGGAACCCTACGAGCAGTACTTC. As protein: CASSLASGQGRREPYEQYF.

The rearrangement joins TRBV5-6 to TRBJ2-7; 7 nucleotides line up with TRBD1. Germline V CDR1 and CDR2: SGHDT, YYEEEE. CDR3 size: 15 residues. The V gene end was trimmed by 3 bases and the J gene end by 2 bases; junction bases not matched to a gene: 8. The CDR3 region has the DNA TGTGCCAGCAGCTCAGCCGGGGACAGAGCCTACGAGCAGTACTTC. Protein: CASSSAGDRAYEQYF.

The chain's CDR3 is CASSLGQIGPLGSQYF. In DNA, the CDR3 is TGTGCCAGCAGTTTAGGACAGATTGGGCCCCTTGGGTCCCAGTACTTC. V usage is TRBV12-3 or TRBV12-4 and J usage is TRBJ2-5; perhaps TRBD1 as D (5 bases). The CDR3 consists of 16 residues. Between the trimmed V and J ends, which lost 1 base and 9 bases, there was a span of 21 bases.

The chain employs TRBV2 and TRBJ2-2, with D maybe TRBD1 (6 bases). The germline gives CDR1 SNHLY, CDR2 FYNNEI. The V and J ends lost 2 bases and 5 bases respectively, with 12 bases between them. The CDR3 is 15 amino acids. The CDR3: CASSEKQGGTGELFF. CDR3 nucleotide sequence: TGTGCCAGCAGTGAAAAACAGGGTGGAACCGGGGAGCTGTTTTTT.

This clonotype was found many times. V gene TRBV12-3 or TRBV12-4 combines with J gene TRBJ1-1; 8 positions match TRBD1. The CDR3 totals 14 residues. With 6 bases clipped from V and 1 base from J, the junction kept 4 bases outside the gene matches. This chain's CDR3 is CASRYRGKNTEAFF. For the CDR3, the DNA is TGTGCCAGCAGGTACAGGGGGAAGAACACTGAAGCTTTCTTT.

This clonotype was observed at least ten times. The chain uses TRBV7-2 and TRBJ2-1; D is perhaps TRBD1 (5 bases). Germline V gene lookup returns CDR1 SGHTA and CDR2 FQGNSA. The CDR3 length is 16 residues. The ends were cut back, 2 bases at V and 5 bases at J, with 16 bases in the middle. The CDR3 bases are TGTGCCAGCAGCTTATCTTGGACAACCACGGACAATGAGCAGTTCTTC. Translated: CASSLSWTTTDNEQFF.

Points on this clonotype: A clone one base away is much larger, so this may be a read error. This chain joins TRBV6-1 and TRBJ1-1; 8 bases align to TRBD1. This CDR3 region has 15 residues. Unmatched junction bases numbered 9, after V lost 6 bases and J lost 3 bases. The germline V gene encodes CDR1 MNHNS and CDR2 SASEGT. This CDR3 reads CASRGQAGRDTEAFF. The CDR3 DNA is TGTGCCAGCAGGGGACAGGCCGGGAGGGACACTGAAGCTTTCTTT.